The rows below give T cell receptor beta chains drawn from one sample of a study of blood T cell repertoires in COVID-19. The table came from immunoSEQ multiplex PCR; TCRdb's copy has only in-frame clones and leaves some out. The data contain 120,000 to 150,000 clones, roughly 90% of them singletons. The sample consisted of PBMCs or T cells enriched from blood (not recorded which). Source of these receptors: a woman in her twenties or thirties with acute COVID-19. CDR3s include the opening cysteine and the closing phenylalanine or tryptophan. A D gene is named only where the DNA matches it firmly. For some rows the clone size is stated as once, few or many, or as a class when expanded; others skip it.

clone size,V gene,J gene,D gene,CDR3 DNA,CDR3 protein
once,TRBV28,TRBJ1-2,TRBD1,TGTGCCAGCAGTTTCTTATTTAGGGGGCATGGTGGCTACACCTTC,CASSFLFRGHGGYTF
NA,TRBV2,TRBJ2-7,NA,TGTGCCAGCAGGGCCCTGTGGGAGCAGTACTTC,CASRALWEQYF
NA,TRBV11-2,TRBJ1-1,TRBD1,TGTGCCAGCAGCCCCAGACAGGGCTTGAGCACTGAAGCTTTCTTT,CASSPRQGLSTEAFF
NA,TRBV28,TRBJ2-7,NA,TGTGCCAGCAATGGGGGGACCGAGAGTCCCTACGAGCAGTACTTC,CASNGGTESPYEQYF
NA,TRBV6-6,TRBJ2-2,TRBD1,TGTGCCAGCTGCTCCTTAGGACAGGGAACCGGGGAGCTGTTTTTT,CASCSLGQGTGELFF
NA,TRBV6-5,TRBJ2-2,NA,TGTGCCAGCAGTTATGAGGGAAGTAGTACCGGGGAGCTGTTTTTT,CASSYEGSSTGELFF
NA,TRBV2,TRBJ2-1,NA,TGTGCCAGCAACCCTACAGGGCCCTACAATGAGCAGTTCTTC,CASNPTGPYNEQFF
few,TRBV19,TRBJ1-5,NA,TGTGCCAGTTCGTCAGGTTTCAATAGCAATCAGCCCCAGCATTTT,CASSSGFNSNQPQHF
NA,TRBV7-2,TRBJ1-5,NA,TGTGCCAGCAGCTTAGGGGCAGGGGCCCCGCAAGGGCCCCAGCATTTT,CASSLGAGAPQGPQHF
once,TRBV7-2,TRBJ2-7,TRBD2,TGTGCCAGCAGCTCAGTCGTACTAGCGGGATCTAGCGAGCAGTACTTC,CASSSVVLAGSSEQYF
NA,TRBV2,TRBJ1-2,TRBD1,TGTGCCAGCAGTCTATCAGGGGGGCCCAGCTATGGCTACACCTTC,CASSLSGGPSYGYTF
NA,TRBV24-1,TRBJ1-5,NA,TGTGCCACCCAGGACAGCAACAATCAGCCCCAGCATTTT,CATQDSNNQPQHF
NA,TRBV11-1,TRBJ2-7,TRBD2,TGTGCCAGCAGGTATCTAGCGGGACTCGGCGAGCAGTACTTC,CASRYLAGLGEQYF
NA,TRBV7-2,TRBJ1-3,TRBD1,TGTGCCAGCAGCCTAGGTGGGACAGGGGGTGGAAACACCATATATTTT,CASSLGGTGGGNTIYF
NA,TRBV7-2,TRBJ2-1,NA,TGTGCCAGCAGCTTAGTCGGGGGAGTGGGTGATGAGCAGTTCTTC,CASSLVGGVGDEQFF
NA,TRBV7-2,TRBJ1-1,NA,TGTGCCAGCAGGTTTTCCGGGACAATAATGAACACTGAAGCTTTCTTT,CASRFSGTIMNTEAFF
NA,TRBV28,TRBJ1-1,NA,TGTGCCAGCACTGGAGGGGGGGGTAAAGCTTTCTTT,CASTGGGGKAFF
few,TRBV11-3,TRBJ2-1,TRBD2,TGTGCCAGCAGCTTAGTTTCCGGGGGGTACAATGAGCAGTTCTTC,CASSLVSGGYNEQFF
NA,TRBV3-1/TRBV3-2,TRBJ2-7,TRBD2,TGTGCCAGCAGCGAATGGACTAGCGGGAGAGACGAGCAGTACTTC,CASSEWTSGRDEQYF
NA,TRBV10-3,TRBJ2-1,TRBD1,TGTGCCATCAGGGAGACAGGGGGCGGGGAGCAGTTCTTC,CAIRETGGGEQFF
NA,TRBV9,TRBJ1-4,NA,TGTGCCAGCAGCGTCGGCGGAACGCTTAATGAAAAACTGTTTTTT,CASSVGGTLNEKLFF
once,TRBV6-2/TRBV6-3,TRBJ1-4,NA,TGTGCCAGCAGTTACTCTACAGGGTTGGCTGAAAAACTGTTTTTT,CASSYSTGLAEKLFF
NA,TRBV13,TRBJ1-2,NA,TGTGCCAGCAGCTACAATCTGGACAGTTTAATCTATGGCTACACCTTC,CASSYNLDSLIYGYTF
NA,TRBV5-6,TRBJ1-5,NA,TGTGCCAGCAGCTTGTATAGCAATCAGCCCCAGCATTTT,CASSLYSNQPQHF
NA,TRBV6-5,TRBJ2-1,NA,TGTGCCAGCAGTTCGACTAGTAGTCCTCAGTTCTTC,CASSSTSSPQFF
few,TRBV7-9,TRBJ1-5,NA,TGTGCCAGCAGCTCAACAGAGCATCCCCAGCATTTT,CASSSTEHPQHF
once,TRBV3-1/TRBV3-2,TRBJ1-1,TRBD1,TGTGCCAGCAGCCGGGGACAGGGAAACACTGAAGCTTTCTTT,CASSRGQGNTEAFF
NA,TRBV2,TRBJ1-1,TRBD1,TGTGCCAGCAGGGGGACAGGGCGCAGGAAGGCTTTCTTT,CASRGTGRRKAFF
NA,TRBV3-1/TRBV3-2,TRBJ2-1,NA,TGTGCCAGCAGCCATATGGAGGGCTTGAATGAGCAGTTCTTC,CASSHMEGLNEQFF
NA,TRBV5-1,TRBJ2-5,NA,TGCGCCAGCAGCTGGGGCTCAAGAAACCAAGAGACCCAGTACTTC,CASSWGSRNQETQYF
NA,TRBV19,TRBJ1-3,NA,TGTGCCAGTAGTATTAGCGGGGATCCTGGAAACACCATATATTTT,CASSISGDPGNTIYF
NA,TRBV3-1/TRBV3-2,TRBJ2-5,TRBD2,TGTGCCAGCAGCCAAGTAGGACTAGCGGGAGATCACTTC,CASSQVGLAGDHF
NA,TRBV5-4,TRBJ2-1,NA,TGTGCCAGCAGCTTGCCAGGGGCCGTGGGCGGAAATGAGCAGTTCTTC,CASSLPGAVGGNEQFF
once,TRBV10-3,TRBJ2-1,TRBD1,TGTGCCATCAGCATGACAGGGGACAATGAGCAGTTCTTC,CAISMTGDNEQFF
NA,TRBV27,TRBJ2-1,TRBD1,TGTGCCAGCAGTCCCGGGACAGAGTACAATGAGCAGTTCTTC,CASSPGTEYNEQFF
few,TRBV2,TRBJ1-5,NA,TGTGCCAGCAGTGATGGGCACCCTTATCAGCCCCAGCATTTT,CASSDGHPYQPQHF
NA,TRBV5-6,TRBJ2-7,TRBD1,TGTGCCAGCAGCTTTATACGGACAGGGAGCTACGAGCAGTACTTC,CASSFIRTGSYEQYF
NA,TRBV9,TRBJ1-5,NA,TGTGCCAGCAGCGCCAGGGAGGGAAATCAGCCCCAGCATTTT,CASSAREGNQPQHF
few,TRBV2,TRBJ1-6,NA,TGTGCCAGCATTAACGGGGAACCTTATAATTCACCCCTCCACTTT,CASINGEPYNSPLHF
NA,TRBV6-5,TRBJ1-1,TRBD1,TGTGCCAGCAGTCCTCAGGGGGCGTCCACTGAAGCTTTCTTT,CASSPQGASTEAFF